The 27 T cell receptor beta chains given below trace back to one sample, sequenced in a study of shared clonotypes between healthy human individuals. Profiling relied on immunoSEQ multiplex PCR, and the TCRdb table lists in-frame clones only, not all of them. Here the sample spans about 2.5 million clones, under 95% being singletons. The sequenced sample was naive CD4+ T cells from PBMCs. Subset denoted: CD45RA+ positively selected. The receptor source for this set is a man between 18 and 35 years old in good health. Some clones in this sample may be carry-over from other donors' samples.

This clone appeared once. The genes are TRBV2 and TRBJ2-5; no definite D call. The last part of the DNA fits TRBJ2-7 better; the J call may be wrong. The CDR3 contains 11 residues. The germline V gene encodes CDR1 SNHLY and CDR2 FYNNEI. In DNA form, the CDR3 reads TGTGCCAGCACCCCTAGTTACGAGCAGTACTTC. Its protein is CASTPSYEQYF.

With respect to this clone: This sample also contains other DNA sequences that code for the same CDR3. The chain recombines TRBV9 with TRBJ2-6; TRBD1 might be the D (5 bases). V lost 1 base and J lost 2, with 7 bases in between. Germline values: CDR1 SGDLS, CDR2 YYNGEE. This CDR3 is 15 amino acids long. The DNA of the CDR3 is TGTGCCAGCAGCGTACAGGGAACTGGGGCCAACGTCCTGACTTTC. Protein sequence: CASSVQGTGANVLTF.

V gene TRBV9 combines with J gene TRBJ2-5; TRBD2 agrees at 7 bases. CDR1 and CDR2 (germline): SGDLS, YYNGEE. The CDR3 has 14 amino acids. With 4 bases clipped from V and 6 bases from J, the junction kept 9 bases outside the gene matches. In DNA, the CDR3 is TGTGCCAGCAGCCCCGGGGGGTTACGGCAGACCCAGTACTTC. As protein: CASSPGGLRQTQYF.

The chain has TRBV6-5 and TRBJ2-5; 11 bases are shared with TRBD1. In germline, CDR1 is MNHEY, CDR2 SVGAGI. This CDR3 has 15 residues. With 4 bases clipped from V and 6 bases from J, the junction kept 7 bases outside the gene matches. CDR3 sequence: CASSWGGTGGQTQYF. The DNA for the CDR3 is TGTGCCAGCAGTTGGGGGGGGACAGGGGGACAGACCCAGTACTTC.

The chain joins TRBV11-2 to TRBJ2-7; a weak D match, TRBD1 (6 bases). Trimming left V 1 base short and J 7 bases short, with 14 bases between. The germline CDR1 and CDR2 sequences are SGHAT and FQNNGV. CDR3 size: 14 residues. The CDR3 loop is CASSLGLNRDEQYF. In DNA form, the CDR3 reads TGTGCCAGCAGCTTAGGACTCAACAGGGATGAGCAGTACTTC. The full variable domain, its missing parts supplied by reference TRBV11-2 and TRBJ2-7, is EAGVAQSPRYKIIEKRQSVAFWCNPISGHATLYWYQQILGQGPKLLIQFQNNGVVDDSQLPKDRFSAERLKGVDSTLKIQPAKLEDSAVYLCASSLGLNRDEQYFGPGTRLTVT.

This chain joins TRBV11-2 and TRBJ2-7, with D hard to call. The CDR3 sequence is 16 residues long. The V end was cut by 5 bases, the J end by 2 bases, with 19 bases between. CDR1 is SGHAT, CDR2 FQNNGV, per germline. The CDR3 DNA reads as TGTGCCAGCAGCCTGATTCAATTCCAAGCGCCCTACGAGCAGTACTTC. Translation: CASSLIQFQAPYEQYF.

This clone was seen once. This sequence joins TRBV5-1 and TRBJ2-5; no firm D call. Germline values: CDR1 SGHRS, CDR2 YFSETQ. CDR3 size: 15 residues. V was trimmed by 2 bases and J by 0 bases, leaving 11 bases between them. The CDR3 DNA reads as TGCGCCAGCAGCTTTATAGGAACGTACCAAGAGACCCAGTACTTC. It is translated as CASSFIGTYQETQYF.

This clone turned up a few times. The gene calls are TRBV19 and TRBJ1-5; 10 positions match TRBD1. Losses at the gene ends were 6 bases for V and 4 bases for J; bases not matched to a gene: 3. CDR1 and CDR2 (germline): LNHDA, SQIVND (reference sequence). The CDR3 is 14 amino acids. CDR3 region: CASRGTGVNQPQHF. The CDR3 DNA follows: TGTGCCAGTAGAGGGACAGGGGTGAATCAGCCCCAGCATTTT.

This chain uses TRBV7-9 with TRBJ2-7; either TRBD1 or TRBD2 may fit D (5 bases each). Germline values: CDR1 SEHNR, CDR2 FQNEAQ (reference sequence). The CDR3 length is 13 residues. Between the trimmed V and J ends, which lost 1 base and 5 bases, there was a span of 9 bases. CDR3 coding DNA: TGTGCCAGCAGCTTAGACGGGACCCACGAGCAGTACTTC. Translating gives CASSLDGTHEQYF.

The chain uses TRBV6-1 and TRBJ2-7; 13 bases match TRBD2. The germline CDR1 and CDR2 sequences are MNHNS and SASEGT. V lost 3 bases, J lost 4 bases, and 3 bases stayed unmatched. CDR3 length: 15 residues. The CDR3 protein is CASSDPGLAGYEQYF. CDR3 sequence (DNA): TGTGCCAGCAGTGACCCGGGACTAGCGGGGTACGAGCAGTACTTC.

This sequence joins TRBV4-1 and TRBJ1-5, with TRBD1 matching over 7 bases. The CDR3 sequence is 15 residues long. Germline-derived CDR1 and CDR2 are MGHRA and YSYEKL. The trim removed 4 bases at V and 3 bases at J, leaving 6 bases unmatched. CDR3 coding DNA: TGCGCCAGCAGCCGCACAGGGGTAGTCAATCAGCCCCAGCATTTT. The encoded protein is CASSRTGVVNQPQHF.

The rearrangement links TRBV5-1 to TRBJ2-5; D not certain. V was shortened by 6 bases and J by 1 base, with 16 bases between the two germline ends. The V gene's germline CDR1 is SGHRS and CDR2 YFSETQ. The CDR3 length is 15 residues. The CDR3 DNA reads TGCGCCAGCAATGATCTCCGATGGGGCCAAGAGACCCAGTACTTC. Protein: CASNDLRWGQETQYF.

The chain carries TRBV5-1 and TRBJ1-1; unclear D gene. CDR3 length: 12 amino acids. V dropped 7 bases and J dropped 2 bases, with 9 bases sitting between them. Germline V gene sequence: CDR1 SGHRS, CDR2 YFSETQ. In DNA, the CDR3 is TGCGCCAGCCGGGAGGGAAACACTGAAGCTTTCTTT. Translating it yields CASREGNTEAFF.

The chain uses TRBV4-1 and TRBJ1-1; TRBD1 agrees at 7 bases. V was pared by 4 bases and J by 4 bases, with 12 bases of the junction left unmatched. This CDR3 is built from 16 residues. Germline CDR1 MGHRA, CDR2 YSYEKL. The CDR3 DNA sequence: TGCGCCAGCAGCCCCAGACAGACAGGGTTCGGCACTGAAGCTTTCTTT. It translates to CASSPRQTGFGTEAFF.

The rearrangement joins TRBV5-1 to TRBJ2-1; D might be TRBD2 (6 bases). This CDR3 contains 14 residues. Per germline, CDR1 SGHRS and CDR2 YFSETQ. V lost 0 bases, J lost 5 bases, and 9 bases lay in between. The DNA of the CDR3 is TGCGCCAGCAGCTTGGGGGACTGGAACAATGAGCAGTTCTTC. The encoded protein is CASSLGDWNNEQFF.

The chain is built from TRBV5-1 and TRBJ2-7; D perhaps matches TRBD2 (5 bases). The CDR3 sequence is 15 residues long. Trimming stripped 0 bases from V and 6 bases from J, with 16 bases between. CDR1 and CDR2 from the germline V gene are SGHRS and YFSETQ. The CDR3 bases are TGCGCCAGCAGCTTGGAAGGCCCGGGATGGTCCGAGCAGTACTTC. Residues: CASSLEGPGWSEQYF.

Worth noting for this clone: At the DNA level, this CDR3 is encoded by other sequences in the same sample as well. The gene calls are TRBV7-9 and TRBJ1-2; D unclear. This CDR3 contains 13 residues. Germline-derived CDR1 and CDR2 are SEHNR and FQNEAQ (reference sequence). The ends were cut back, 5 bases at V and 3 bases at J, with 10 bases in the middle. The CDR3: CASSLRTDYGYTF. CDR3 DNA: TGTGCCAGCAGCCTAAGGACGGACTATGGCTACACCTTC. Filled out from reference TRBV7-9 and TRBJ1-2, the complete variable domain reads DTGVSQNPRHKITKRGQNVTFRCDPISEHNRLYWYRQTLGQGPEFLTYFQNEAQLEKSRLLSDRFSAERPKGSFSTLEIQRTEQGDSAMYLCASSLRTDYGYTFGSGTRLTVV.

The V call is TRBV19, the J call TRBJ2-6; the D is unclear. Germline values: CDR1 LNHDA, CDR2 SQIVND (reference sequence). Trimming removed 7 bases from V and 4 bases from J, with 20 bases in between. This CDR3 has 17 residues. DNA for the CDR3: TGTGCCAGTACCCTCAAGGTGGTACAGAGAGGGGCCAACGTCCTGACTTTC. It specifies CASTLKVVQRGANVLTF.

The chain uses TRBV6-1 and TRBJ2-7, with 9 bases fitting TRBD1. Germline CDR1 reads MNHNS; CDR2 reads SASEGT. The CDR3 is 14 amino acids. Losses at the gene ends were 8 bases for V and 3 bases for J; bases not matched to a gene: 8. CDR3 in DNA: TGTGCCAGCCGATGGACAGGGGACCTCTACGAGCAGTACTTC. As protein: CASRWTGDLYEQYF.

The V gene is TRBV5-4, the J gene TRBJ1-1; a possible D gene is TRBD1 (5 bases). The germline CDR1 and CDR2 sequences are SGHNT and YYREEE (reference sequence). V shed 4 bases and J shed 1 base, with 17 bases lying between them. The length of the CDR3 is 16 residues. The DNA for the CDR3 is TGTGCCAGCAGCGGGACGGGGCCTCTAGGGAACACTGAAGCTTTCTTT. This sequence encodes CASSGTGPLGNTEAFF.

The chain has TRBV5-1 and TRBJ2-1; no definite D call. V lost 0 bases to trimming and J lost 6 bases, with 16 bases between them. The CDR3 contains 16 residues. The germline V gene encodes CDR1 SGHRS and CDR2 YFSETQ. This CDR3 reads CASSLATGGLPNEQFF. The CDR3, as DNA: TGCGCCAGCAGCTTGGCCACGGGTGGTTTACCCAATGAGCAGTTCTTC.

This sequence joins TRBV6-1 and TRBJ2-7; 7 bases are a match to TRBD1. The germline gives CDR1 MNHNS, CDR2 SASEGT. The V segment lost 6 bases and the J segment 4 bases; nucleotides outside the gene matches: 6. The CDR3 length is 13 residues. CDR3 DNA sequence: TGTGCCAGCAGAGAGGGACAGTCATACGAGCAGTACTTC. Protein sequence: CASREGQSYEQYF.

This clone was detected only once. The chain employs TRBV15 and TRBJ1-2, with 7 bases aligning to TRBD1. The trim removed 0 bases at V and 3 bases at J, leaving 7 bases unmatched. This CDR3 spans 16 amino acids. Germline V CDR1 and CDR2: LNHNV, YYDKDF (reference sequence). The CDR3: CATSRDITGTDYGYTF. Here the CDR3 DNA reads TGTGCCACCAGCAGAGATATCACCGGGACAGACTATGGCTACACCTTC.

This chain uses TRBV21-1 with TRBJ1-2. TRBV21-1 is a recognized pseudogene. The CDR3 spans 16 residues. CDR3 amino acids: CASTLPAVGDRDGYTF. CDR3 nucleotide sequence: TGTGCCAGCACCCTCCCGGCCGTGGGGGATCGAGATGGCTACACCTTC.

In DNA form, the CDR3 reads TGTGCCAGTACTGGACAGGGGGCTGGGGCCAACGTCCTGACTTTC. It translates to CASTGQGAGANVLTF. The gene calls are TRBV19 and TRBJ2-6; TRBD1 agrees at 10 bases. The germline gives CDR1 LNHDA, CDR2 SQIVND (reference sequence). V shed 7 bases and J 2 bases; nucleotides not matched to a gene: 2. This CDR3 region has 15 residues.

The V gene is TRBV7-7, the J gene TRBJ2-1; D perhaps matches TRBD2 (5 bases). The V gene's germline CDR1 is SSHAT and CDR2 FNYEAQ (reference sequence). The CDR3 length is 15 residues. Trimming took off 5 bases at V and 0 bases at J, with 11 bases between the two ends. The CDR3 sequence: CASSHGESSYNEQFF. For the CDR3, the DNA is TGTGCCAGCAGCCATGGGGAGAGCTCCTACAATGAGCAGTTCTTC.

This clone was picked up a small number of times. V and J are TRBV18 and TRBJ1-2, with D uncertain. This CDR3 contains 15 residues. Germline values: CDR1 KGHSH, CDR2 LQKENI. The ends were cut back, 1 base at V and 6 bases at J, with 15 bases in the middle. The CDR3 sequence is CASSPLEGHLDGYTF. The DNA for the CDR3 is TGTGCCAGCTCACCACTAGAGGGCCACCTCGATGGCTACACCTTC.